This entry describes one T cell receptor beta chain. What it binds is unknown. The read finishes 3 residues shy of the CDR3 end, and the germline J gene is used to complete it. Germline lookup yields CDR1 LNHDA and CDR2 SQIVND (reference sequence). The CDR3 covers 13 residues. V dropped 4 bases and J dropped 0 bases, with 7 bases sitting between them. This entry belongs to a study of Tregs in tolerant kidney transplant recipients. Findings and limits, study-wide: Few patients were studied, so findings need validation in larger groups. Activated donor B cell expansion appeared to reveal the most relevant donor-specific TCRbeta repertoire.

Measured with immunoSEQ multiplex PCR; TCRdb has only the in-frame clones, and not every one. This sample contains tens of thousands of clones. V and J are TRBV19 and TRBJ2-7; unclear D gene. The specimen was CD4+ T cells from blood, collected before the transplant. This receptor was obtained from a human donor who received a combined kidney and bone marrow transplant. The sequenced part of the CDR3 DNA is TGTGCCAGTAGTACGGGTAGCTCCTACGAG. This gives the protein CASSTGSSYE. The complete CDR3 reads CASSTGSSYEQYF.